The 8 T cell receptor beta chains listed next were all sequenced from one sample in a study of cytomegalovirus exposure and HLA in healthy donors. The PCR employed 60 Vbeta primers together with 13 Jbeta primers. Only in-frame clones appear in the TCRdb table, and some are missing; sequencing was by immunoSEQ multiplex PCR. The repertoire holds approximately 90,000 clones, with around 77% as singletons. The material sequenced was PBMCs. The receptors were gathered from a man between 25 and 39 years old in good health and CMV-seronegative.

The rearrangement uses TRBV5-8 and TRBJ2-5; 7 nucleotides line up with TRBD1. The J call may be wrong; the DNA end is better matched by TRBJ2-7. CDR3 length: 13 amino acids. Germline CDR1 reads SGHTS; CDR2 reads YDEGEE. The DNA of the CDR3 is TGTGCCAGCAGCCGAGACAGGGCCTCCGAGCAGTACTTC. This gives the protein CASSRDRASEQYF.

The chain carries TRBV9 and TRBJ2-6; unclear D gene. V was pared by 7 bases and J by 0 bases, with 17 bases between. Germline-derived CDR1 and CDR2 are SGDLS and YYNGEE. The CDR3 is made up of 17 amino acids. The CDR3 spells CASSQRFISSGANVLTF. Written as DNA, the CDR3 is TGTGCCAGCTCGCAACGGTTTATAAGCTCTGGGGCCAACGTCCTGACTTTC.

The rearrangement links TRBV7-9 to TRBJ2-3, with D maybe TRBD1 (5 bases). Germline V gene lookup returns CDR1 SEHNR and CDR2 FQNEAQ (reference sequence). CDR3 length equals 14 residues. Trimming took 1 base from V and 2 from J, leaving 7 bases between them. CDR3 region: CASSLGQFTDTQYF. For the CDR3, the DNA is TGTGCCAGCAGCTTAGGACAGTTCACAGATACGCAGTATTTT. Full variable domain (outside the CDR3, taken from reference TRBV7-9 and TRBJ2-3): DTGVSQNPRHKITKRGQNVTFRCDPISEHNRLYWYRQTLGQGPEFLTYFQNEAQLEKSRLLSDRFSAERPKGSFSTLEIQRTEQGDSAMYLCASSLGQFTDTQYFGPGTRLTVL.

This clone was seen a few times. The rearrangement joins TRBV15 to TRBJ2-5; maybe TRBD1 (6 bases). Germline lookup yields CDR1 LNHNV and CDR2 YYDKDF (reference sequence). The CDR3 loop spans 14 amino acids. V lost 0 bases, J lost 4 bases, and 9 bases lay in between. CDR3 in amino acids: CATSRDGRGETQYF. The CDR3 DNA reads as TGTGCCACCAGCAGAGACGGCAGGGGAGAGACCCAGTACTTC.

The J gene is TRBJ1-5, the V gene TRBV28, with 7 bases aligning to TRBD1. CDR1 MDHEN and CDR2 SYDVKM come from the germline V gene. The CDR3 is 15 residues long. J gave up 6 bases and V 4 bases, and 9 bases lay outside the gene matches. The CDR3 spells CASSSRQGVIQPQHF. CDR3 DNA sequence: TGTGCCAGCAGTTCTCGACAGGGTGTGATTCAGCCCCAGCATTTT.

The rearrangement joins TRBV6-1 to TRBJ1-1; D might be TRBD1 (5 bases). The germline V gene encodes CDR1 MNHNS and CDR2 SASEGT. Trimming stripped 7 bases from V and 1 base from J, with 13 bases between. The CDR3 contains 14 residues. As DNA, the CDR3 is TGTGCCAGCACCGAAGGGGTGGCGAACACTGAAGCTTTCTTT. As protein: CASTEGVANTEAFF.

This clone was seen just once. V is TRBV6-5 and J is TRBJ1-1, with TRBD1 matching over 10 bases. Looked up from germline, CDR1 is MNHEY and CDR2 is SVGAGI. J gave up 4 bases and V 5 bases, and 7 bases lay outside the gene matches. This CDR3 has 15 amino acids. The CDR3 region is CASSNAGTGATEAFF. The CDR3 DNA reads as TGTGCCAGCAGTAACGCCGGGACAGGGGCCACTGAAGCTTTCTTT.

The chain joins TRBV5-6 to TRBJ2-7; a weak D match, TRBD1 (5 bases). Germline values: CDR1 SGHDT, CDR2 YYEEEE. V lost 5 bases and J 2 bases, leaving 11 bases between the germline ends. The CDR3 length is 13 residues. The CDR3 is CASRETGAYEQYF. The CDR3 DNA is TGTGCCAGCAGGGAAACAGGAGCCTACGAGCAGTACTTC.